Included here is one TCR beta chain sequence, with context. The antigen remains undetermined. The record originates from a study of cytomegalovirus exposure and HLA in healthy donors. From germline, CDR1 is LGHNA and CDR2 YSLEER. The CDR3 covers 15 residues. Trimming at V came to 5 bases and at J to 5 bases, leaving 7 bases not matched to a gene. Notes on the study in general: Later, an analysis found that TCR clusters from the first cohort tended to co-occur in the roughly 110 validation repertoires. 150 to 200 TCR beta chains were listed as cytomegalovirus-associated.

Profiling relied on immunoSEQ multiplex PCR, and the TCRdb table lists in-frame clones only, not all of them. The data contain 150,000 to 170,000 clones, roughly 90% of them singletons. The V call is TRBV4-3, the J call TRBJ2-3, with 10 bases lining up with TRBD1. The receptor was isolated from a young man in good health and CMV-seropositive. Material: PBMCs. The CDR3 DNA follows: TGCGCCAGCAGCTTGACAGGGGGCCTTTTAGATACGCAGTATTTT. It yields the protein CASSLTGGLLDTQYF.